This passage covers 23 T cell receptor beta chains from one sample sequenced in a study of relationships among human T cell subsets. CD4+CD25+ regulatory T cells came from anti-CD25 bead selection of positively selected CD4+ cells. From mRNA, alpha and beta CDR3 regions were amplified using semiquantitative ARM-PCR. Exponential amplification used communal superprimers after tagged nested gene-specific primers in ARM-PCR. From the multiplex PCR reads, TCRdb called clonotypes with MiXCR, one entry per CDR3 protein. This table has fewer than 15,000 distinct CDR3 sequences, about 55% appearing once. Material: Tregs sorted from blood. Receptor source: a man aged 40-50 years in good health.

This clonotype was detected only a few times. One end of the junction is discordant with germline, which a read error may explain. The chain couples TRBV27 to TRBJ1-6; D remains ambiguous. The CDR3 totals 15 residues. The V gene's germline CDR1 is MNHEY and CDR2 SMNVEV (reference sequence). CDR3 residues: CASSLSSSYNSPLHF. The CDR3 nucleotides read TGTGCCAGCAGCTTATCTAGCTCCTATAATTCACCCCTCCACTTT.

The rearrangement joins TRBV27 to TRBJ1-6; 9 bases map to TRBD1. Trimming at V came to 5 bases and at J to 9 bases, leaving 11 bases not matched to a gene. Per germline, CDR1 MNHEY and CDR2 SMNVEV (reference sequence). The CDR3 extends over 16 amino acids. The CDR3: CASSDPGQGVSSPLHF. Here the CDR3 DNA reads TGTGCCAGCAGTGATCCGGGACAGGGTGTTAGTTCACCCCTCCACTTT.

This clonotype was recorded a few times. This chain joins TRBV27 and TRBJ2-5; TRBD2 matches at 8 bases. The trim removed 4 bases at V and 0 bases at J, leaving 13 bases unmatched. CDR3 size: 18 residues. CDR1 and CDR2 (germline): MNHEY, SMNVEV (reference sequence). CDR3 in DNA: TGTGCCAGCAGTTCTCTCATCGTCCGACTAGCGCACCAAGAGACCCAGTACTTC. Its translation is CASSSLIVRLAHQETQYF.

This rearrangement joins TRBV6-5 to TRBJ2-7, with 8 bases fitting TRBD1. Germline values: CDR1 MNHEY, CDR2 SVGAGI. Unmatched junction bases numbered 8, after V lost 0 bases and J lost 4 bases. The CDR3 has 16 residues. CDR3 in amino acids: CASSYSRGTGSYEQYF. The CDR3 DNA reads TGTGCCAGCAGTTACTCGAGAGGGACAGGATCTTACGAGCAGTACTTC.

This clonotype has more than one count but fewer than ten. The chain links TRBV11-3 to TRBJ2-1; D possibly corresponds to TRBD1 (6 bases). In germline, CDR1 is SGHNT, CDR2 YENEEA. The CDR3 runs 16 residues. With 4 bases removed from V and 2 bases from J, the gap between germline ends came to 15 bases. The chain's CDR3 is CASSSDGQIPYNEQFF. The CDR3 DNA reads TGTGCCAGCAGCTCTGATGGACAGATTCCCTACAATGAGCAGTTCTTC.

The chain is built from TRBV12-3 or TRBV12-4 and TRBJ2-7; unclear D gene. The CDR3 is 12 amino acids. V was shortened by 6 bases and J by 4 bases, with 10 bases between the two germline ends. The CDR3 nucleotides read TGTGCCAGCAGCCGAGACGGATACGAGCAGTACTTC. As protein: CASSRDGYEQYF.

The chain carries TRBV5-1 and TRBJ1-5; perhaps TRBD1 as D (6 bases). CDR1 and CDR2 from the germline V gene are SGHRS and YFSETQ. CDR3 length: 14 amino acids. Trimming took off 4 bases at V and 4 bases at J, with 12 bases between the two ends. CDR3 DNA: TGCGCCAGCAGCCTCGGACAGTCTAATCAGCCCCAGCATTTT. It codes for CASSLGQSNQPQHF.

V is TRBV14 and J is TRBJ1-1; D is uncertain. In germline, CDR1 is SGHDN, CDR2 FVKESK. The CDR3 runs 14 residues. Trimming shortened V by 4 bases and J by 1 base, and 10 bases separated the two germline ends. As DNA, the CDR3 is TGTGCCAGCAGCCCAATAGCGGGGAACACTGAAGCTTTCTTT. Protein product: CASSPIAGNTEAFF.

The chain has TRBV20-1 and TRBJ1-1; TRBD1 matches at 7 bases. Losses at the gene ends were 0 bases for V and 1 base for J; bases not matched to a gene: 2. The V gene's germline CDR1 is DFQATT and CDR2 SNEGSKA (reference sequence). This CDR3 spans 14 amino acids. The CDR3 DNA reads TGCAGTGCTAGAGATCCAGGGGGGAACACTGAAGCTTTCTTT. Translated: CSARDPGGNTEAFF.

The chain is built from TRBV7-9 and TRBJ2-1, with D uncertain. Trimming cost V 3 bases and J 3 bases, with 15 bases left between them. CDR3 length: 16 residues. From germline, CDR1 is SEHNR and CDR2 FQNEAQ (reference sequence). The chain's CDR3 is CASSFPTQFRYNEQFF. The DNA for the CDR3 is TGTGCCAGCAGCTTCCCCACCCAGTTCCGCTACAATGAGCAGTTCTTC.

This chain uses TRBV28 with TRBJ2-1, with D maybe TRBD1 (6 bases). Germline CDR1 MDHEN, CDR2 SYDVKM. This CDR3 is 14 amino acids long. Trimming removed 7 bases at V and 0 bases at J, with 10 bases between. The DNA for the CDR3 is TGTGCCAGCATCCAGGGGAGCTCCTACAATGAGCAGTTCTTC. Translating it yields CASIQGSSYNEQFF. Supplemented by reference TRBV28 and TRBJ2-1, the full variable domain reads DVKVTQSSRYLVKRTGEKVFLECVQDMDHENMFWYRQDPGLGLRLIYFSYDVKMKEKGDIPEGYSVSREKKERFSLILESASTNQTSMYLCASIQGSSYNEQFFGPGTRLTVL.

The chain combines TRBV4-2 with TRBJ2-5, with 11 bases matching TRBD1. Germline assignment: CDR1 LGHNA and CDR2 YNFKEQ. Trimming at V came to 6 bases and at J to 4 bases, leaving 7 bases not matched to a gene. The CDR3 is 15 residues long. In DNA form, the CDR3 reads TGTGCCAGCAGTCCCGGGACAGGGGGACCAGAGACCCAGTACTTC. Its protein product is CASSPGTGGPETQYF.

This clonotype was picked up a small number of times. CDR3 sequence (DNA): TGTGCCAGCAGCTTGGACGCTGGTGAGCAGTTCTTC. Translated, it gives CASSLDAGEQFF. The V and J genes are TRBV5-4 and TRBJ2-1; unclear D gene. Germline V gives CDR1 SGHNT, CDR2 YYREEE (reference sequence). V shed 0 bases and J shed 9 bases, with 7 bases lying between them. CDR3 length equals 12 residues. The full variable domain, with the rest looked up from reference TRBV5-4 and TRBJ2-1, is ETGVTQSPTHLIKTRGQQVTLRCSSQSGHNTVSWYQQALGQGPQFIFQYYREEENGRGNFPPRFSGLQFPNYSSELNVNALELDDSALYLCASSLDAGEQFFGPGTRLTVL.

The chain recombines TRBV20-1 with TRBJ1-1; D is possibly TRBD1 (5 bases). The CDR3 consists of 15 residues. Germline assignment: CDR1 DFQATT and CDR2 SNEGSKA (reference sequence). V was cut by 6 bases and J by 0 bases, with 17 bases left in between. Here the CDR3 reads CSALGERALNTEAFF. The CDR3, as DNA: TGCAGTGCCTTAGGGGAGAGGGCGTTGAACACTGAAGCTTTCTTT.

This chain links TRBV20-1 with TRBJ2-7; 8 bases line up with TRBD1. CDR3 length: 15 amino acids. Germline CDR1 DFQATT, CDR2 SNEGSKA (reference sequence). Unmatched junction bases numbered 15, after V lost 5 bases and J lost 6 bases. In DNA, the CDR3 is TGCAGTGCTTCACCCTCCAGGGGGCGTCAGGTCGAGCAGTACTTC. It translates to CSASPSRGRQVEQYF.

This clonotype was recorded a few times. The chain combines TRBV4-1 with TRBJ1-2; D unclear. V lost 2 bases, J lost 2 bases, and 6 bases lay in between. CDR1 MGHRA and CDR2 YSYEKL come from the germline V gene. The CDR3 runs to 13 residues. CDR3 in amino acids: CASSQIGNYGYTF. The CDR3 DNA reads as TGCGCCAGCAGCCAAATAGGGAACTATGGCTACACCTTC.

This clonotype was observed once. This rearrangement joins TRBV7-3 to TRBJ2-5, with no clear D. Germline V gene lookup returns CDR1 SGHTA and CDR2 FQGTGA. The CDR3 is 14 residues long. Between the trimmed V and J ends, which lost 0 bases and 5 bases, there was a span of 10 bases. The CDR3 is CASSLTVLGETQYF. The CDR3 DNA reads as TGTGCCAGCAGCTTAACTGTACTGGGGGAGACCCAGTACTTC.

This rearrangement joins TRBV11-2 to TRBJ2-5; no clear D gene. The CDR3 has 14 residues. Deletions cut 4 bases from V and 5 bases from J, with 14 bases between. The germline CDR1 and CDR2 sequences are SGHAT and FQNNGV. The CDR3 reads CASSSKHQSETQYF. In nucleotides, the CDR3 is TGTGCCAGCAGCTCTAAACACCAGTCGGAGACCCAGTACTTC. The full variable domain, its missing parts supplied by reference TRBV11-2 and TRBJ2-5, is EAGVAQSPRYKIIEKRQSVAFWCNPISGHATLYWYQQILGQGPKLLIQFQNNGVVDDSQLPKDRFSAERLKGVDSTLKIQPAKLEDSAVYLCASSSKHQSETQYFGPGTRLLVL.

This clonotype was seen once. The chain carries TRBV10-3 and TRBJ2-1, with D possibly TRBD2 on 5 matching bases. This CDR3 has 13 amino acids. Germline-derived CDR1 and CDR2 are ENHRY and SYGVKD. Between the trimmed V and J ends, which lost 10 bases and 7 bases, there was a span of 17 bases. CDR3 sequence: CATSPPGKNEQFF. The CDR3 bases are TGTGCCACCTCCCCGCCGGGGAAAAATGAGCAGTTCTTC.

This sequence joins TRBV20-1 and TRBJ2-3; D unresolved. The CDR3 has 15 amino acids. Germline V gives CDR1 DFQATT, CDR2 SNEGSKA (reference sequence). V was cut by 0 bases and J by 2 bases, with 12 bases left in between. CDR3 loop: CSARDMAHHTDTQYF. DNA of the CDR3: TGCAGTGCTAGAGATATGGCTCACCACACAGATACGCAGTATTTT.

The chain links TRBV5-1 to TRBJ2-3; the D gene is possibly TRBD2 (5 bases). With 7 bases removed from V and 4 bases from J, the gap between germline ends came to 19 bases. CDR1 is SGHRS and CDR2 is YFSETQ in the germline V gene. This CDR3 has 15 residues. CDR3 coding DNA: TGCGCCAGCCGAGCGTGGGGAGAAATGGCAGATACGCAGTATTTT. As protein: CASRAWGEMADTQYF.

The chain uses TRBV28 and TRBJ1-3; D might be TRBD1 (5 bases). Germline V gives CDR1 MDHEN, CDR2 SYDVKM. The CDR3 loop spans 15 amino acids. V was cut by 4 bases and J by 2 bases, with 12 bases left in between. This chain's CDR3 is CASSSAGRAGNTIYF. In DNA, the CDR3 is TGTGCCAGCAGTTCAGCAGGGCGTGCTGGAAACACCATATATTTT.

This chain links TRBV6-6 with TRBJ2-1; D remains unclear. Trimming stripped 0 bases from V and 3 bases from J, with 6 bases between. Germline V gene sequence: CDR1 MNHNY, CDR2 SVGAGI (reference sequence). This CDR3 has 14 residues. CDR3 loop: CASSYSRVYNEQFF. CDR3 nucleotides: TGTGCCAGCAGTTACTCAAGGGTCTACAATGAGCAGTTCTTC.